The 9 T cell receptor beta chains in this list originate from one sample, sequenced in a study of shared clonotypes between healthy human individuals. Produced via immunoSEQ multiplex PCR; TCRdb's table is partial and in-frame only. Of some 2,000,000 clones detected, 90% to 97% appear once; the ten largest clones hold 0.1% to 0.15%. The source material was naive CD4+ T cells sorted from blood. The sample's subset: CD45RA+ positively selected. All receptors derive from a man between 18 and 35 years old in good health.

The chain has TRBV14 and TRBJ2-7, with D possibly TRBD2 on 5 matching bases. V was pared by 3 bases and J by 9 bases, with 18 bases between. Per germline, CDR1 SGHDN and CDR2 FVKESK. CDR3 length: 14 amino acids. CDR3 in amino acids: CASSQAGGGGMQYF. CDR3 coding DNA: TGTGCCAGCAGCCAGGCGGGCGGCGGTGGGATGCAGTACTTC.

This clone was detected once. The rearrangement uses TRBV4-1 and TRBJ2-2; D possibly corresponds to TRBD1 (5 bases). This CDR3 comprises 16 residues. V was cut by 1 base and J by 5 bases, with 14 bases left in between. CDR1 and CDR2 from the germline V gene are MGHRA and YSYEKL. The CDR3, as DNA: TGCGCCAGCAGCCAAGCTGAAGGGGCGCGAACCGGGGAGCTGTTTTTT. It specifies CASSQAEGARTGELFF.

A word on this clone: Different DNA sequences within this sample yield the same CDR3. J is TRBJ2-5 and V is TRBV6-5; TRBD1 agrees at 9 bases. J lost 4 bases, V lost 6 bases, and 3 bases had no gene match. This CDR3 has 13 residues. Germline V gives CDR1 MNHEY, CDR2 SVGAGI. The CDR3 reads CASRQGARETQYF. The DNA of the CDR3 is TGTGCCAGCAGACAGGGGGCTCGAGAGACCCAGTACTTC.

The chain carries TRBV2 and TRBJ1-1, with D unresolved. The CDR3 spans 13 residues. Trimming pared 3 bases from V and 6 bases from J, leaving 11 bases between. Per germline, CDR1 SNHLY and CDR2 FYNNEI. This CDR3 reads CASSEEYTAEAFF. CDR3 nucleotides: TGTGCCAGCAGTGAGGAGTACACGGCTGAAGCTTTCTTT.

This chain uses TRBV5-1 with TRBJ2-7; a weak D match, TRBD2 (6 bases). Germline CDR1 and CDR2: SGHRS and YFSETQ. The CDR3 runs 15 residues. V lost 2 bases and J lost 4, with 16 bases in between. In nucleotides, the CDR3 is TGCGCCAGCAGCTTAAATGGGGGGTCCGGTTACGAGCAGTACTTC. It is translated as CASSLNGGSGYEQYF.

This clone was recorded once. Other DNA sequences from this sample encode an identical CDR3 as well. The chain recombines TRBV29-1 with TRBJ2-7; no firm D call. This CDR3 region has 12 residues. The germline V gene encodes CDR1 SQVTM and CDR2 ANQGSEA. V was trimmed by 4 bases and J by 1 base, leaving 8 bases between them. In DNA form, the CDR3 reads TGCAGCGTTGTTGGCACGTCCTACGAGCAGTACTTC. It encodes CSVVGTSYEQYF.

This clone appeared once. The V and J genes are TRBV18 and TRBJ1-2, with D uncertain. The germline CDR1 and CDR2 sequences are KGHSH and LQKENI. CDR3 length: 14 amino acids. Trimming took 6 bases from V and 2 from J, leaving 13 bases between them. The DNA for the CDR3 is TGTGCCAGCTCCGTCACGGGCCAGAACTATGGCTACACCTTC. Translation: CASSVTGQNYGYTF.

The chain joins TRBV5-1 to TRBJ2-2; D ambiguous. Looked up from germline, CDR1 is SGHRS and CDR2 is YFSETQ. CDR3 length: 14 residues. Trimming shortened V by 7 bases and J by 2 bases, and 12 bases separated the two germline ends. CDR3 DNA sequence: TGCGCCAGCCGAAGAACGGGTAACACCGGGGAGCTGTTTTTT. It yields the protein CASRRTGNTGELFF.

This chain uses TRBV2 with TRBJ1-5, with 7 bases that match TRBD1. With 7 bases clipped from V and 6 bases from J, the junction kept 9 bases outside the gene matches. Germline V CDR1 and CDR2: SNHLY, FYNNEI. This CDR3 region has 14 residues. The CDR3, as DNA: TGTGCCAGCACTTTCAAGGGGGCGAGTCAGCCCCAGCATTTT. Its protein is CASTFKGASQPQHF.